The T cell receptor (beta chain) described here comes from a study of regulatory T cells in long-lasting Graves disease. Arm-PCR with iRepertoire HTBI primers amplified the CDR3 regions for these TCR beta libraries. TCRdb re-derived calls from the multiplex PCR reads in MiXCR, one entry per CDR3 protein. This sample yields over 650,000 distinct CDR3 sequences, of which 25% to 35% are seen a single time; roughly 40% belongs to the top ten. Study-level findings and limits: Persistent Graves' patients showed reduced TCR diversity versus newly diagnosed patients.

To note about this clonotype: Antigen specificity is unknown.

V lost 4 bases and J lost 4; bases outside the gene matches: 12. This CDR3 comprises 16 residues. Germline V gene lookup returns CDR1 SGDLS and CDR2 YYNGEE. Sample time point: persistent/refractory GD, antithyroid drugs over 5 years with positive TRAb. PBMCs were the source of the RNA used for TCR sequencing. This rearrangement joins TRBV9 to TRBJ1-2, with 8 bases matching TRBD1. The clonotype originates from a female donor with Graves disease. The input for sequencing was peripheral blood mononuclear cells (PBMCs), taken when the disease was refractory, from a patient treated with antithyroid drugs. The CDR3 region has the DNA TGTGCCAGCAGCCTCCAAGGGACAGGTGTGGCCTATGGCTACACCTTC. Its protein product is CASSLQGTGVAYGYTF.